This T cell receptor beta chain was obtained from a study of cytotoxic CD8 clonotypes in ibrutinib-treated CLL. Study-level results: Public clonotypes were rare and shrank or held steady on treatment. In comparison with age-matched healthy donors, baseline clonality was higher and tracked circulating CD8+ T-cell counts.

This clone was counted only a few times. The antigen remains undetermined. Researchers set a sequencing depth target of 1 in 200,000 to 1 in 1 million T cells. Sequencing was performed with immunoSEQ multiplex PCR; in TCRdb, only in-frame clones are kept and a portion is missing. Of about 300,000 clones in the sample, roughly three quarters were seen once. V lost 3 bases to trimming and J lost 2 bases, with 13 bases between them. This CDR3 comprises 15 residues. Germline CDR1 and CDR2: LNHDA and SQIVND (reference sequence). V gene TRBV19 combines with J gene TRBJ1-2; D remains unclear. The sample consisted of PBMCs, taken at disease progression, from a patient treated with ibrutinib. This TCR was recovered from a human donor with chronic lymphocytic leukemia. Here the CDR3 DNA reads TGTGCCAGTAGTATGAAGATCAGTCGCAACTATGGCTACACCTTC. Translated, it gives CASSMKISRNYGYTF. Complete variable domain (other parts from reference TRBV19 and TRBJ1-2): DGGITQSPKYLFRKEGQNVTLSCEQNLNHDAMYWYRQDPGQGLRLIYYSQIVNDFQKGDIAEGYSVSREKKESFPLTVTSAQKNPTAFYLCASSMKISRNYGYTFGSGTRLTVV.